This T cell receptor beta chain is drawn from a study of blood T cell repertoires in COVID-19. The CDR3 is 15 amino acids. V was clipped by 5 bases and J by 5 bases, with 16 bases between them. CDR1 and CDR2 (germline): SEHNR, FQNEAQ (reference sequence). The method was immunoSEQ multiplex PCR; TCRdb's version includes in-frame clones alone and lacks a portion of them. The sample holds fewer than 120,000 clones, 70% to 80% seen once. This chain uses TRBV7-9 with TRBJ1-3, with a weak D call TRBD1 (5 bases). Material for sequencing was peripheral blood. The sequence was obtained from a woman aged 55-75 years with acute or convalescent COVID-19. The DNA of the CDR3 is TGTGCCAGCAGCATCTTAGGAGGGACCCGAAACACCATATATTTT. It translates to CASSILGGTRNTIYF.